This T cell receptor (beta chain) was profiled in a study of regulatory T cells in long-lasting Graves disease. Looking at the study overall: Freshly diagnosed Graves' patients had used antithyroid drugs for under 3 months. General observations from the study: Exclusively peripheral blood, rather than thyroid tissue, was studied.

CDR3 regions were amplified by Arm-PCR using iRepertoire HTBI primers to build TCR beta libraries. MiXCR, run by TCRdb on the multiplex PCR reads, gives a single entry per CDR3 protein. The sample records 200,000 to 250,000 distinct CDR3 sequences, roughly 19% being singletons. This clonotype was observed many times. No antigen is known for it. The sample's time point: newly diagnosed GD, antithyroid drugs for less than 3 months. Extracted PBMC RNA gave rise to the TCR library. Per germline, CDR1 MDHEN and CDR2 SYDVKM. This CDR3 has 15 residues. V lost 2 bases, J lost 5 bases, and 16 bases lay in between. This same sample was also part of a study on T cells in Graves' hyperthyroidism and ophthalmopathy.

This receptor was identified in a woman aged 25 to 39 with Graves disease. V usage is TRBV28 and J usage is TRBJ2-7; D is unclear. The starting material was peripheral blood mononuclear cells (PBMCs), obtained at new diagnosis, from a patient treated with antithyroid drugs. In nucleotides, the CDR3 is TGTGCCAGCAGTTTAACCCCGGAAGGGAACCACGAGCAGTACTTC. It encodes CASSLTPEGNHEQYF.